The TCR beta chain described here comes from a study of T cell responses to AZD1222 COVID-19 vaccine. Study observations and caveats: Recipients of AZD1222 seropositive at baseline numbered only 5 to 7. There were vaccine-associated CD4 TCRs across spike, dominant at 160-218 and 743-854. Reportedly, nearly half the spike-specific TCRs target unmutated variant regions.

As concerns this clone: No antigen is known for it.

CDR3 length: 12 amino acids. Per germline, CDR1 KGHDR and CDR2 SFDVKD. V gave up 1 base and J gave up 5 bases, with 4 bases separating them. Sequenced by immunoSEQ multiplex PCR; TCRdb stores in-frame clones only, minus some. Seen here are around 130,000 clones, roughly 88% observed once, and the top ten hold about 8.5%. The sequenced sample was peripheral blood, obtained on day 0 of AZD1222 vaccination. The chain couples TRBV24-1 to TRBJ2-5; D remains unclear. The clonotype comes from an adult in good health. The CDR3 reads CATSDLTETQYF. In nucleotides, the CDR3 is TGTGCCACCAGTGATTTAACGGAGACCCAGTACTTC.